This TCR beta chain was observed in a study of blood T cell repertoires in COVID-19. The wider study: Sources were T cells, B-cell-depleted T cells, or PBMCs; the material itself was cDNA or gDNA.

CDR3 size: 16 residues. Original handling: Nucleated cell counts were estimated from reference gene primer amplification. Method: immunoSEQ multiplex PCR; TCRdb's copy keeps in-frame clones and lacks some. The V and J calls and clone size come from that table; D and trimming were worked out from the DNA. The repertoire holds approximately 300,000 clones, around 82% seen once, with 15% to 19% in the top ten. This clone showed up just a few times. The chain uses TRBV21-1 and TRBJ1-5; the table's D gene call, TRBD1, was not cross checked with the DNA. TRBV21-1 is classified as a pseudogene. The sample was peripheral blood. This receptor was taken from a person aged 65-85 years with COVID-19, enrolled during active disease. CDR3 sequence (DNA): TGTGCCAAATCCAGCGCGGACAGGGGGAGCAATCAGCCCCAGCATTTT. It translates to CAKSSADRGSNQPQHF.